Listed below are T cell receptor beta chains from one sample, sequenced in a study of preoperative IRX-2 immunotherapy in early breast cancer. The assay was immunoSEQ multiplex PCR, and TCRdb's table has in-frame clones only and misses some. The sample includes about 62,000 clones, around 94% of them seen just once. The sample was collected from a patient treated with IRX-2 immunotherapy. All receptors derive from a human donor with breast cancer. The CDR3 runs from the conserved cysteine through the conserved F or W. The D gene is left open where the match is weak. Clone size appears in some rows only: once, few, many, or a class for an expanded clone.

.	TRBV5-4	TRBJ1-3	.	CASSPGGNENTIYF	TGTGCCAGCAGCCCCGGGGGCAATGAAAACACCATATATTTT
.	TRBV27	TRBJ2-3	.	CASSDQTLDTQYF	TGTGCCAGCAGCGACCAGACTTTGGATACGCAGTATTTT
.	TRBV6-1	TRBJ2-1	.	CASSGTGVGEQFF	TGTGCCAGCAGTGGGACGGGGGTAGGTGAGCAGTTCTTC
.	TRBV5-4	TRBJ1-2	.	CASSLQGPYGYTF	TGTGCCAGCAGCTTGCAGGGGCCCTATGGCTACACCTTC
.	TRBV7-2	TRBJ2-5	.	CASRFGQPYQETQYF	TGTGCCAGCAGATTCGGACAACCGTACCAAGAGACCCAGTACTTC
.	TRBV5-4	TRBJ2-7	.	CASRDYREGGDEQYF	TGTGCCAGCAGAGACTACAGGGAAGGAGGGGACGAGCAGTACTTC
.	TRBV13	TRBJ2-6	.	CASSQWGGANVLTF	TGTGCCAGCAGCCAGTGGGGAGGGGCCAACGTCCTGACTTTC
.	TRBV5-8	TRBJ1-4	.	CASSLLRQSAGNQVF	TGTGCCAGCAGCCTCCTCCGACAGTCCGCGGGTAATCAAGTTTTT
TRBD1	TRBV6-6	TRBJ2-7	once	CASSYRPRGHYEQYF	TGTGCCAGCAGTTACCGGCCCAGGGGGCACTACGAGCAGTACTTC
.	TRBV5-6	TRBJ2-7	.	CASSPAARGSYEQYF	TGTGCCAGCAGCCCCGCGGCGCGGGGCTCCTACGAGCAGTACTTC
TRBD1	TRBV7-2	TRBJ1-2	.	CASSLAVGTGAGYTF	TGTGCCAGCAGCTTGGCGGTCGGGACAGGGGCCGGCTACACCTTC
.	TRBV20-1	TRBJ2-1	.	CSAGPGNEQFF	TGCAGTGCTGGACCCGGGAATGAGCAGTTCTTC
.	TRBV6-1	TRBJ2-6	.	CASSEAVWVGVGANVLTF	TGTGCCAGCAGTGAAGCTGTCTGGGTCGGGGTTGGGGCCAACGTCCTGACTTTC
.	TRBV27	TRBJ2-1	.	CASSLFTGNEQFF	TGTGCCAGCAGTTTATTTACAGGGAACGAGCAGTTCTTC
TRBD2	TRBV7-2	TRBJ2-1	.	CASSLPLGTSGFGEQFF	TGTGCCAGCAGCCTCCCCCTCGGGACTAGCGGGTTCGGGGAGCAGTTCTTC
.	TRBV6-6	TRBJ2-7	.	CASEGAYEQYF	TGTGCCAGCGAGGGAGCCTACGAGCAGTACTTC
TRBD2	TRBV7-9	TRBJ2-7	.	CASSLRGYEQYF	TGTGCCAGCAGCTTGCGGGGGTACGAGCAGTACTTC